The next 22 T cell receptor beta chains were all read from a single sample in a study of cytomegalovirus exposure and HLA in healthy donors. Researchers ran the PCR with 60 Vbeta and 13 Jbeta primers. Data came from immunoSEQ multiplex PCR; TCRdb stores just in-frame clones and leaves some out. The repertoire has tens of thousands of clones, 83% of them found once; the top ten carry approximately 1.5%. Specimen: PBMCs. The receptors shown here come from a human donor in good health.

V gene TRBV7-3 combines with J gene TRBJ2-3; 7 bases fit TRBD2. Germline V gene lookup returns CDR1 SGHTA and CDR2 FQGTGA. This CDR3 is 17 amino acids long. Trimming cost V 1 base and J 5 bases; bases outside gene matches: 12. The CDR3 spells CASSLRGRATTLDTQYF. The CDR3 coding sequence is TGTGCCAGCAGCTTAAGAGGGAGGGCTACAACTCTAGATACGCAGTATTTT.

The chain couples TRBV15 to TRBJ2-6; 11 nucleotides agree with TRBD1. Germline CDR1 LNHNV, CDR2 YYDKDF (reference sequence). This CDR3 spans 20 amino acids. V was clipped by 0 bases and J by 2 bases; unmatched bases: 9. The CDR3 coding sequence is TGTGCCACCAGCAGAGATCTTGGACAGGGGGCGGCCGCTGGGGCCAACGTCCTGACTTTC. Protein sequence: CATSRDLGQGAAAGANVLTF. The full variable domain, with the rest looked up from reference TRBV15 and TRBJ2-6, is DAMVIQNPRYQVTQFGKPVTLSCSQTLNHNVMYWYQQKSSQAPKLLFHYYDKDFNNEADTPDNFQSRRPNTSFCFLDIRSPGLGDTAMYLCATSRDLGQGAAAGANVLTFGAGSRLTVL.

The rearrangement links TRBV28 to TRBJ2-7, with 11 bases matching TRBD1. J lost 4 bases, V lost 4 bases, and 6 bases had no gene match. The CDR3 spans 15 residues. Germline lookup yields CDR1 MDHEN and CDR2 SYDVKM. The CDR3 reads CASSSAGTGGYEQYF. Written as DNA, the CDR3 is TGTGCCAGCAGTTCCGCCGGGACAGGGGGATACGAGCAGTACTTC.

The sample holds a few counts of this clone. This chain uses TRBV7-2 with TRBJ2-1; no reliable D call. The CDR3 extends over 15 amino acids. Deletions cut 1 base from V and 2 bases from J, with 9 bases between. Germline CDR1 is SGHTA and CDR2 is FQGNSA. The CDR3 region has the DNA TGTGCCAGCAGCTTAGTGGGCGATACCTACAATGAGCAGTTCTTC. It is translated as CASSLVGDTYNEQFF.

Only one count was recorded for this clone. The chain has TRBV7-2 and TRBJ1-2, with 12 bases lining up with TRBD1. The J segment lost 7 bases and the V segment lost 3 bases, leaving 3 bases of the junction unmatched. Per the germline V gene, CDR1 is SGHTA and CDR2 is FQGNSA. This CDR3 has 14 amino acids. CDR3 in amino acids: CASSLGQGAGGYTF. The CDR3 coding sequence is TGTGCCAGCAGCTTGGGACAGGGGGCAGGTGGCTACACCTTC.

This CDR3 reads CASSEWTAYNSPLHF. In nucleotides, the CDR3 is TGTGCCAGCAGTGAATGGACAGCGTATAATTCACCCCTCCACTTT. The chain couples TRBV6-1 to TRBJ1-6, with D possibly TRBD1 on 6 matching bases. The CDR3 is made up of 15 amino acids. Trimming took 2 bases from V and 4 from J, leaving 9 bases between them. Germline V gene lookup returns CDR1 MNHNS and CDR2 SASEGT.

The rearrangement joins TRBV5-1 to TRBJ2-3; a weak D match, TRBD2 (5 bases). Germline V CDR1 and CDR2: SGHRS, YFSETQ. Trimming removed 0 bases at V and 5 bases at J, with 10 bases between. This CDR3 has 14 amino acids. The CDR3 loop reads CASSLERPGDTQYF. The DNA for the CDR3 is TGCGCCAGCAGCTTGGAGCGGCCAGGAGATACGCAGTATTTT.

The chain has TRBV18 and TRBJ2-5; 7 positions match TRBD2. Losses at the gene ends were 10 bases for V and 5 bases for J; bases not matched to a gene: 10. This CDR3 is built from 13 residues. The germline CDR1 and CDR2 sequences are KGHSH and LQKENI. For the CDR3, the DNA is TGTGCCACCAACAGCGGGGAGCGGGAGACCCAGTACTTC. Its translation is CATNSGERETQYF.

This chain connects TRBV19 to TRBJ2-5; 8 bases are a match to TRBD1. Germline lookup yields CDR1 LNHDA and CDR2 SQIVND (reference sequence). CDR3 length: 13 amino acids. With V trimmed by 6 bases and J by 5 bases, 5 bases remained unmatched. Here the CDR3 reads CASSPDREETQYF. DNA for the CDR3: TGTGCCAGTAGCCCGGACAGGGAGGAGACCCAGTACTTC. Full variable domain (remainder filled in from reference TRBV19 and TRBJ2-5): DGGITQSPKYLFRKEGQNVTLSCEQNLNHDAMYWYRQDPGQGLRLIYYSQIVNDFQKGDIAEGYSVSREKKESFPLTVTSAQKNPTAFYLCASSPDREETQYFGPGTRLLVL.

The chain combines TRBV4-2 with TRBJ1-2, with D tentatively TRBD1 (5 bases). Trimming cost V 0 bases and J 2 bases, with 10 bases left between them. This CDR3 has 15 residues. From germline, CDR1 is LGHNA and CDR2 YNFKEQ. DNA of the CDR3: TGTGCCAGCAGCCAAGATCCGGCAGGGAACTATGGCTACACCTTC. Its translation is CASSQDPAGNYGYTF.

The genes are TRBV21-1 and TRBJ1-5; TRBD1 is the table's D call and was not checked against the DNA. TRBV21-1 constitutes a pseudogene. CDR3 length equals 15 residues. The CDR3 loop is CASRTHDRRYQPQHF. The DNA for the CDR3 is TGTGCCAGCAGGACCCATGACAGGCGATATCAGCCCCAGCATTTT.

The V call is TRBV4-3, the J call TRBJ2-1; 7 positions match TRBD2. J was trimmed by 2 bases and V by 2 bases; bases with no gene match: 12. Looked up from germline, CDR1 is LGHNA and CDR2 is YSLEER. The CDR3 is made up of 18 amino acids. CDR3 coding DNA: TGCGCCAGCAGCCAATCTGGATCCCCTAGCGGAACCTACAATGAGCAGTTCTTC. The encoded protein is CASSQSGSPSGTYNEQFF.

J is TRBJ2-5 and V is TRBV6-5, with D tentatively TRBD1 (5 bases). Per the germline V gene, CDR1 is MNHEY and CDR2 is SVGAGI. CDR3 length: 13 residues. V lost 2 bases, J lost 5 bases, and 9 bases lay in between. CDR3 sequence: CASSYVRAETQYF. DNA of the CDR3: TGTGCCAGCAGTTACGTCAGGGCGGAGACCCAGTACTTC.

The chain is built from TRBV28 and TRBJ2-7; 7 bases line up with TRBD2. Trimming took 3 bases from V and 2 from J; bases not matched to a gene: 4. This CDR3 comprises 14 residues. The germline CDR1 and CDR2 sequences are MDHEN and SYDVKM. CDR3: CASSLAGGAYEQYF. In DNA, the CDR3 is TGTGCCAGCAGTTTGGCTGGGGGGGCCTACGAGCAGTACTTC. Full variable domain (missing parts from reference TRBV28 and TRBJ2-7): DVKVTQSSRYLVKRTGEKVFLECVQDMDHENMFWYRQDPGLGLRLIYFSYDVKMKEKGDIPEGYSVSREKKERFSLILESASTNQTSMYLCASSLAGGAYEQYFGPGTRLTVT.

The rearrangement uses TRBV7-9 and TRBJ2-2; D is possibly TRBD1 (6 bases). V shed 6 bases and J shed 2 bases, with 7 bases lying between them. This CDR3 has 13 residues. CDR1 SEHNR and CDR2 FQNEAQ come from the germline V gene (reference sequence). The CDR3 DNA is TGTGCCAGCAGACAGGGTAACACCGGGGAGCTGTTTTTT. Its protein is CASRQGNTGELFF. The whole variable domain, remainder taken from reference TRBV7-9 and TRBJ2-2, is DTGVSQNPRHKITKRGQNVTFRCDPISEHNRLYWYRQTLGQGPEFLTYFQNEAQLEKSRLLSDRFSAERPKGSFSTLEIQRTEQGDSAMYLCASRQGNTGELFFGEGSRLTVL.

This clone was seen more than once but under ten times. V gene TRBV19 combines with J gene TRBJ2-7, with 11 bases that match TRBD2. V dropped 5 bases and J dropped 2; count of bases not matched to a gene: 2. Germline V gives CDR1 LNHDA, CDR2 SQIVND (reference sequence). The CDR3 is 14 residues long. CDR3 nucleotide sequence: TGTGCCAGTAGTGGGGGACTAGCGGCCTACGAGCAGTACTTC. Amino acids: CASSGGLAAYEQYF. The entire variable domain, with the rest obtained from reference TRBV19 and TRBJ2-7, is as follows: DGGITQSPKYLFRKEGQNVTLSCEQNLNHDAMYWYRQDPGQGLRLIYYSQIVNDFQKGDIAEGYSVSREKKESFPLTVTSAQKNPTAFYLCASSGGLAAYEQYFGPGTRLTVT.

This clone was detected many times. CDR3 coding DNA: TGTGCCAGCAGTTACTCGACTAGCGCCTACGAGCAGTACTTC. This translates into CASSYSTSAYEQYF. The rearrangement joins TRBV6-5 to TRBJ2-7; 8 positions agree with TRBD2. J lost 2 bases, V lost 0 bases, and 0 bases had no gene match. CDR1 is MNHEY and CDR2 is SVGAGI in the germline V gene. The CDR3 loop spans 14 amino acids.

The rearrangement uses TRBV6-1 and TRBJ2-2, with D uncertain. Trimming took 6 bases from V and 5 from J, leaving 13 bases between them. CDR3 size: 14 residues. Germline-derived CDR1 and CDR2 are MNHNS and SASEGT. The CDR3, as DNA: TGTGCCAGCAGCCTCGAGACATTGACCGGGGAGCTGTTTTTT. Translating it yields CASSLETLTGELFF.

This rearrangement joins TRBV6-1 to TRBJ2-7, with 9 bases lining up with TRBD2. The CDR3 sequence is 14 residues long. Germline loops: CDR1 MNHNS, CDR2 SASEGT. V lost 7 bases to trimming and J lost 5 bases; unmatched junction nucleotides: 9. The CDR3 DNA follows: TGTGCCAGCACCGGACTAGCGACGTCTAACGAGCAGTACTTC. Translation gives CASTGLATSNEQYF.

This clone occurred a few times. This chain joins TRBV5-6 and TRBJ2-3; a weak D match, TRBD1 (5 bases). Germline V gene sequence: CDR1 SGHDT, CDR2 YYEEEE. This CDR3 is built from 14 residues. The germline V and J ends were trimmed by 0 bases and 4 bases, with 9 bases remaining between them. The CDR3 here is CASSLVSGSDTQYF. The CDR3, as DNA: TGTGCCAGCAGCTTGGTGTCAGGGTCAGATACGCAGTATTTT.

A few counts support this clone. The chain is built from TRBV28 and TRBJ2-3, with a possible D match to TRBD2 (7 bases). This CDR3 spans 15 amino acids. V was shortened by 7 bases and J by 6 bases, with 20 bases between the two germline ends. In germline, CDR1 is MDHEN, CDR2 SYDVKM. This CDR3 is CASTYYARGGDTQYF. The DNA for the CDR3 is TGTGCCAGCACCTACTACGCTAGGGGGGGGGATACGCAGTATTTT. The complete variable domain, with remaining parts taken from reference TRBV28 and TRBJ2-3, reads DVKVTQSSRYLVKRTGEKVFLECVQDMDHENMFWYRQDPGLGLRLIYFSYDVKMKEKGDIPEGYSVSREKKERFSLILESASTNQTSMYLCASTYYARGGDTQYFGPGTRLTVL.

The sample holds a few counts of this clone. The J gene is TRBJ1-5, the V gene TRBV6-5; TRBD1 aligns across 7 bases. Germline CDR1 MNHEY, CDR2 SVGAGI. The CDR3 has 14 residues. V lost 1 base and J lost 6; bases outside the gene matches: 3. In nucleotides, the CDR3 is TGTGCCAGCAGTTACTTAGGGGGCAGTCAGCCCCAGCATTTT. Translated: CASSYLGGSQPQHF.